This TCR beta chain was found in a study of T and B cells in COVID-19 patients. Study background: COVID-19 patients gave peripheral blood either during active infection or after recovery. Median age was approximately 34 years in the recovered cohort and about 67 years in the active-infection cohort.

The germline V gene has CDR1 LNHDA and CDR2 SQIVND (reference sequence). Between the trimmed V and J ends, which lost 6 bases and 2 bases, there was a span of 19 bases. The CDR3 contains 16 residues. Study-wide results and limits: Few blood samples existed from mildly ill patients during symptoms or early in severe cases. Of 2,331 TCR clusters found only in the recovered cohort, more than 30 had low generation probability.

Blood genomic DNA input for TRB amplification was 250-500 ng. Concerning this clonotype: Its antigen is undetermined.

Multiplex PCR with BIOMED2 TRB-A/B primer pools amplified TRB rearrangements. In TCRdb, the multiplex PCR reads were re-called with MiXCR into one record per CDR3 protein. The repertoire consists of around 8,700 distinct CDR3 sequences, with approximately 37% occurring once and the leading ten covering about 53%. The source of this sequence is a human donor with active COVID-19. The source material was blood. This rearrangement joins TRBV19 to TRBJ1-1; possible D gene TRBD1, 5 bases. Here the CDR3 reads CASRVDRTTPNTEAFF. CDR3 nucleotide sequence: TGTGCCAGTAGAGTCGACAGAACGACTCCAAACACTGAAGCTTTCTTT.